A selection of T cell receptor beta chains follows, all from one sample in a study of T cells in Graves' hyperthyroidism and ophthalmopathy. TCRdb recomputed calls from the multiplex PCR reads with MiXCR, one row per CDR3 protein. Of about 590,000 distinct CDR3 sequences in the sample, 15% to 19% are singletons; the top ten hold approximately 7%. The specimen sequenced was blood. The receptor set was obtained from a woman under 40 with Graves' hyperthyroidism. CDR3s include the opening cysteine and the closing phenylalanine or tryptophan. The D gene is left open where the match is weak. Clone size, where shown, is once, few, many, or a class for clones that have expanded.

cdr3_nt cdr3_aa j_call d_call cdr3_length v_call clone_size
TGTGCCAGCAGTACGGGCGGGGACAGAGTATACAATGAGCAGTTCTTC CASSTGGDRVYNEQFF TRBJ2-1 . 16 TRBV28 many
TGTGCCAGCAGCTTGGCTGGGGGTACGAACACTGAAGCTTTCTTT CASSLAGGTNTEAFF TRBJ1-1 . 15 TRBV5-6 few
TGTGCCAGCAGACTCAATCTAGCGGGAACCTACGAGCAGTACTTC CASRLNLAGTYEQYF TRBJ2-7 TRBD2 15 TRBV7-2 many
TGTGCCAGCAGCCAAGAAAGAGCGGGAGTTCGGGAGCAGTACTTC CASSQERAGVREQYF TRBJ2-7 TRBD2 15 TRBV3-1 many
TGTGCCAGCAGTTTAAAGGTCTACGAGCAGTACTTC CASSLKVYEQYF TRBJ2-7 . 12 TRBV12-3/TRBV12-4 many
TGTGCCACCAGTGTATATAGTGGAGCTAGCACAGATACGCAGTATTTT CATSVYSGASTDTQYF TRBJ2-3 . 16 TRBV24-1 many
TGCGCCAGCAGCCGTGCAGGGGACGAGCAGTACTTC CASSRAGDEQYF TRBJ2-7 . 12 TRBV5-1 many
TGTGCCAGCAGTCCCAACACTGGAAACACCATATATTTT CASSPNTGNTIYF TRBJ1-3 . 13 TRBV6-1 .
TGTGCCAGCAGCGGGGGACAGGGAGTTTCTTTCGAGCAGTACTTC CASSGGQGVSFEQYF TRBJ2-7 TRBD1 15 TRBV9 many
TGTGCCAGCAGCCTCGGAGTGGGCCCCTCCTACGAGCAGTACTTC CASSLGVGPSYEQYF TRBJ2-7 . 15 TRBV3-1 many
TGTGCCAGCAGCTTGGGGCAGCTGGATTCCTACGAGCAGTACTTC CASSLGQLDSYEQYF TRBJ2-7 . 15 TRBV7-6 few
TGTGCCAGCTCACCGCCGAATTCCGGGGAGCTGTTTTTT CASSPPNSGELFF TRBJ2-2 . 13 TRBV18 many
TGTGCCAGCAGCTTCCTAGGACTAACCAGCACAGATACGCAGTATTTT CASSFLGLTSTDTQYF TRBJ2-3 . 16 TRBV7-2 few
TGTGCCAGCGGGGCAGGATATAGCAATCAGCCCCAGCATTTT CASGAGYSNQPQHF TRBJ1-5 . 14 TRBV12-3/TRBV12-4 many
TGTGCCAGCAGCGTCTCCACGACAGGCAAATACGAGCAGTACTTC CASSVSTTGKYEQYF TRBJ2-7 . 15 TRBV7-2 many
TGTGCCACCAGTGATCCGGGACTAGGCGGTTTAGATACGCAGTATTTT CATSDPGLGGLDTQYF TRBJ2-3 TRBD2 16 TRBV24-1 many
TGTGCCAGCTCATCCGCTCGTGGGGCTAGTAATTCACCCCTCCACTTT CASSSARGASNSPLHF TRBJ1-6 . 16 TRBV18 few
TGTGCCAGCAGCGTCAGAGGTTTGGCTGAAGCTTTCTTT CASSVRGLAEAFF TRBJ1-1 . 13 TRBV7-9 many
TGTGCCAGCAGTGAATGGGACAGACTCAATCAGCTCCAGCATTTT CASSEWDRLNQLQHF TRBJ1-5 TRBD1 15 TRBV6-1 .
TGTGCCAGCAGCCAACGCGGGAGCTCCTACAATGAGCAGTTCTTC CASSQRGSSYNEQFF TRBJ2-1 TRBD2 15 TRBV14 .
TGTGCCAGCACTAAATTACTCACAGATACGCAGTATTTT CASTKLLTDTQYF TRBJ2-3 . 13 TRBV12-3/TRBV12-4 .
TGTGCCAGCAGTAAGGGACTAGGGCTGACAGATACGCAGTATTTT CASSKGLGLTDTQYF TRBJ2-3 TRBD2 15 TRBV6-4 .
TGTGCCAGCAGCTTGCGGACAGGGGGAAATGAGCAGTTCTTC CASSLRTGGNEQFF TRBJ2-1 TRBD1 14 TRBV5-5 many
TGTGCCATCAGTTCGGCACCCTACGAGCAGTACTTC CAISSAPYEQYF TRBJ2-7 . 12 TRBV10-3 .
TGTGCCAGCAGTTTTCCAGTAGACACTGAAGCTTTCTTT CASSFPVDTEAFF TRBJ1-1 . 13 TRBV7-8 many
TGTGCCAGCAGCTCGGTAATAGGTTCTGAAGCTTTCTTT CASSSVIGSEAFF TRBJ1-1 . 13 TRBV7-9 many
TGTGCCAGCAGCTCCCGGGACAGGATCACAGATACGCAGTATTTT CASSSRDRITDTQYF TRBJ2-3 TRBD1 15 TRBV13 few
TGTGCTAGTGGTTTGGTCAATACGCTTAATACCGGGACTAGCGGTTACAATGAGCGGTTCTTC CASGLVNTLNTGTSGYNERFF TRBJ2-1 TRBD2 21 TRBV12-5 .
TGTGCCAGCAGCGGCGGGAGATTCTGGACAGATACGCAGTATTTT CASSGGRFWTDTQYF TRBJ2-3 TRBD2 15 TRBV7-2 many
TGTGCCAGCAGCATGGGGACAGGGGGCGCGGTTTCTGAAGCTTTCTTT CASSMGTGGAVSEAFF TRBJ1-1 TRBD1 16 TRBV3-1 few
TGTGCCAGCAGCCATGTTGATGAGCAGTTCTTC CASSHVDEQFF TRBJ2-1 . 11 TRBV3-1 .
TGTGCCAGCAGTTACGGAGGAGACACGGGTGAAAAACTGTTTTTT CASSYGGDTGEKLFF TRBJ1-4 . 15 TRBV6-2/TRBV6-3 .
TGTGCCTGGAGTGGGGGACAGGGTTTATCAGATACGCAGTATTTT CAWSGGQGLSDTQYF TRBJ2-3 TRBD1 15 TRBV30 many
TGTGCCTGGATGTCCAGGAGGAATTCACCCCTCCACTTT CAWMSRRNSPLHF TRBJ1-6 . 13 TRBV30 many
TGTGCCAGCAGCACCGGACAGCAAGAGACCCAGTACTTC CASSTGQQETQYF TRBJ2-5 . 13 TRBV27 many
TGTGCCAGCAGCTTAAAAGAACTAGCGGGAACGAGCTCCTACAATGAGCAGTTCTTC CASSLKELAGTSSYNEQFF TRBJ2-1 TRBD2 19 TRBV13 many
TGCGCCAGCAGCTTGGCAACTAGCGGCCACAGCTCCTACGAGCAGTACTTC CASSLATSGHSSYEQYF TRBJ2-7 TRBD2 17 TRBV5-1 many
TGTGCCAGCAGCCAAGGGACCCTTCTTTATCAGTACTTC CASSQGTLLYQYF TRBJ2-4 . 13 TRBV3-1 many
TGTGCCAGCAGCTTAGGACAGGGAGGACAGCCCCAGCATTTT CASSLGQGGQPQHF TRBJ1-5 TRBD1 14 TRBV5-1 many
TGTGCCAGCAGTTTGACTGTAGCCTTCTCCTACAATGAGCAGTTCTTC CASSLTVAFSYNEQFF TRBJ2-1 . 16 TRBV6-5 many
TGTGCCAGCAGTTACTCAATGGTCGCCGCGTATAGCAATCAGCCCCAGCATTTT CASSYSMVAAYSNQPQHF TRBJ1-5 . 18 TRBV6-2/TRBV6-3 few
TGCAGCGTTGAAAAAACAGGGGGTACTGAAGCTTTCTTT CSVEKTGGTEAFF TRBJ1-1 TRBD1 13 TRBV29-1 .
TGCGCCACCCCAGGGGGCGCGAACACCGGGGAGCTGTTTTTT CATPGGANTGELFF TRBJ2-2 TRBD1 14 TRBV10-2 many
TGTGCCAGCAGCGCCGCGGGGGGGGCGCAGAATGGCTACACCTTC CASSAAGGAQNGYTF TRBJ1-2 . 15 TRBV6-2/TRBV6-3 many
TGCGCCAGCAGCGCGGGACAGATGAACACTGAAGCTTTCTTT CASSAGQMNTEAFF TRBJ1-1 TRBD1 14 TRBV5-1 few
TGTGCCAGCAGTTTATCGAGGGGACAGGGAGGCACTGAAGCTTTCTTT CASSLSRGQGGTEAFF TRBJ1-1 TRBD1 16 TRBV27 few
TGTGCCAGCAGCCCTCCCGGGACAGGGAGCATCGTCGAGCAGTACTTC CASSPPGTGSIVEQYF TRBJ2-7 TRBD1 16 TRBV7-9 many
TGTGCCAGCAGCTTAATCAATAACTATGGCTACACCTTC CASSLINNYGYTF TRBJ1-2 . 13 TRBV11-2 many
TGCAGCGTTGAGGTGGCCCTAGATACGCAGTATTTT CSVEVALDTQYF TRBJ2-3 . 12 TRBV29-1 few
TGCAGTGCTCCCCAGGGGTCTAGGGTCAATGAGCAGTTCTTC CSAPQGSRVNEQFF TRBJ2-1 . 14 TRBV20-1 few
TGTGCCAGCAGTTTATCCTGGACAGCCTATGGCTACACCTTC CASSLSWTAYGYTF TRBJ1-2 . 14 TRBV27 .
TGTGCCAGCATGCGGGATAGCTCCTACAATGAGCAGTTCTTC CASMRDSSYNEQFF TRBJ2-1 . 14 TRBV7-2 .
TGTGCCACCTCGGGACAGGGTCTAGATACGCAGTATTTT CATSGQGLDTQYF TRBJ2-3 TRBD1 13 TRBV24-1 .
TGTGCCAGCAGCTTTAGGATCAGCGCGAGCTCCTACGAGCAGTACTTC CASSFRISASSYEQYF TRBJ2-7 . 16 TRBV7-2 many
TGTGCCTGGAGTCCCTCCCCCTCGGGTAGGGTTAATGATTCACCCCTCCACTTT CAWSPSPSGRVNDSPLHF TRBJ1-6 . 18 TRBV30 few
TGCAGTGCTGACAGGGGCGATCAGCCCCAGCATTTT CSADRGDQPQHF TRBJ1-5 TRBD1 12 TRBV20-1 once
TGTGCCAGCAGCTTAACAGGGGGTGGCGGCGAGCAGTACTTC CASSLTGGGGEQYF TRBJ2-7 TRBD1 14 TRBV7-9 few
TGTGCCAGCAGTTTATTTAGGGAGTACGAGCAGTACTTC CASSLFREYEQYF TRBJ2-7 . 13 TRBV27 many
TGTGCCAGCAGCCTGACAAGTAACTATGGCTACACCTTC CASSLTSNYGYTF TRBJ1-2 . 13 TRBV6-2/TRBV6-3 .